This record concerns one TCR beta chain sequence. The antigen remains undetermined. A second 7 to 11 cycle PCR used barcoded and J-beta primers. Unique molecular identifiers of 12 random nucleotides labeled each cDNA. One entry per CDR3 protein results from TCRdb running MiXCR on the 5' RACE reads. Altogether about 940,000 distinct CDR3 sequences are present, under 50% being singletons, with the ten largest covering 13%. The sample is drawn from a study of blood T cells in healthy people across ages. Study results and caveats: There were more naive CD4+ cells and higher diversity in long-lived donors than in aged donors.

CDR1 SGHRS and CDR2 YFSETQ come from the germline V gene. This CDR3 is 16 amino acids long. Source material: blood. The V call is TRBV5-1, the J call TRBJ2-1; D may be TRBD1 (5 bases). TRBJ2-7 matches the DNA end more closely, so the J call is doubtful. This clonotype was obtained from a young man in good health. As DNA, the CDR3 is TGCGCCAGCAGCGGTAACGCAGGGTGGTCCTACAATGAGCAGTACTTC. It codes for CASSGNAGWSYNEQYF.